This entry features one T cell receptor (beta chain) sequence. Original processing methods: Estimated nucleated cell counts came from reference gene primer amplification. Using immunoSEQ multiplex PCR, the repertoire was profiled, and TCRdb retains in-frame clones only, with some absent. V and J calls and clone size are copied from that table; D and trimming were computed from the DNA. The table includes tens of thousands of clones, 75% to 90% detected once. The entry originates in a study of blood T cell repertoires in COVID-19. Study overall: Acute-phase and convalescent COVID-19 samples originated in the United States, Italy and Spain. The cDNA or gDNA used as material had been derived from T cells, B-cell-depleted T cells, or PBMCs.

From germline, CDR1 is SGHAT and CDR2 FQDESV (reference sequence). CDR3 length equals 16 residues. V lost 4 bases and J lost 5; bases outside the gene matches: 12. Enrolled during active infection, Seattle patients were then followed longitudinally. This clonotype was sampled from a woman in her sixties with COVID-19, enrolled during active disease. Sequenced material: peripheral blood. This chain joins TRBV11-1 and TRBJ2-5; the match to TRBD2 covers 8 bases. CDR3: CASSSAAGLDDETQYF. The CDR3 DNA is TGTGCCAGCAGCTCCGCAGCGGGACTAGATGACGAGACCCAGTACTTC.